The sequence of this TCR beta chain was determined in a study of cytomegalovirus exposure and HLA in healthy donors. Overall study findings and caveats: In presence/absence analyses, roughly uniform sequencing depth across donors was assumed. The authors reported that TCR beta sequences could predict HLA-A and HLA-B alleles. These predictions were accurate for most subjects in the first cohort.

The PCR made use of 60 Vbeta and 13 Jbeta primers. Method: immunoSEQ multiplex PCR; TCRdb's copy keeps in-frame clones and lacks some. The repertoire holds 200,000 to 250,000 clones, roughly 83% seen once, with over 1.1% in the top ten. As to this clone: Its antigen is undetermined.

V was cut by 4 bases and J by 2 bases, with 13 bases left in between. The CDR3 extends over 15 amino acids. Germline V gene data show CDR1 as SGDLS and CDR2 as YYNGEE. The chain is built from TRBV9 and TRBJ1-3, with no clear D. The receptor comes from a girl between 5 and 17 years old in good health and CMV-seronegative. The sequenced sample consisted of PBMCs. The chain's CDR3 is CASSPPGGAGNTIYF. The CDR3 coding sequence is TGTGCCAGCAGCCCACCAGGAGGAGCTGGAAACACCATATATTTT.